Each of the 31 T cell receptor beta chains below was sequenced from the same sample in a study of radiation and T cells in renal cell carcinoma. Some clones are missing from TCRdb's copy, which holds only in-frame ones; the method was immunoSEQ multiplex PCR. The profile shows roughly 100,000 clones, roughly 90% of them singletons. Time point here: baseline pretreatment blood. Treatment reported: 15 Gy SBRT to primary tumor, nephrectomy 4 weeks later. The input for sequencing was blood, taken from a patient whose treatment included radiotherapy and nephrectomy. These receptors were obtained from a man aged 45-65 years with renal cell carcinoma.

This sequence joins TRBV6-5 and TRBJ2-1, with TRBD2 identical over 14 bases. CDR3 length equals 16 residues. V gave up 2 bases and J gave up 6 bases; unmatched junction bases: 3. Germline V CDR1 and CDR2: MNHEY, SVGAGI. The CDR3 coding sequence is TGTGCCAGCAGTTACCAGGGGACTAGCGGGAGCAATGAGCAGTTCTTC. Its protein product is CASSYQGTSGSNEQFF.

V usage is TRBV7-9 and J usage is TRBJ1-5; D is unclear. Per the germline V gene, CDR1 is SEHNR and CDR2 is FQNEAQ (reference sequence). This CDR3 comprises 17 residues. V was pared by 3 bases and J by 2 bases, with 17 bases between. CDR3 nucleotide sequence: TGTGCCAGCAGCTTGGCCATGACGGGGTTCGGCAATCAGCCCCAGCATTTT. This sequence encodes CASSLAMTGFGNQPQHF.

This clone showed up just a few times. The genes are TRBV2 and TRBJ2-5; 16 positions agree with TRBD2. Germline V CDR1 and CDR2: SNHLY, FYNNEI. Unmatched junction bases numbered 12, after V lost 7 bases and J lost 4 bases. The CDR3 has 18 residues. This CDR3 is CASTNLGTSGRARETQYF. Written as DNA, the CDR3 is TGTGCCAGCACTAATTTAGGGACTAGCGGGAGGGCCCGAGAGACCCAGTACTTC. Variable domain in full (rest from reference TRBV2 and TRBJ2-5): EPEVTQTPSHQVTQMGQEVILRCVPISNHLYFYWYRQILGQKVEFLVSFYNNEISEKSEIFDDQFSVERPDGSNFTLKIRSTKLEDSAMYFCASTNLGTSGRARETQYFGPGTRLLVL.

The chain has TRBV7-2 and TRBJ1-1; D gene ambiguous. CDR1 and CDR2 from the germline V gene are SGHTA and FQGNSA. V dropped 1 base and J dropped 10 bases, with 16 bases sitting between them. The CDR3 contains 14 residues. The CDR3 nucleotides are TGTGCCAGCAGCTTAGAGCCTCATTCCCGGGGAGCTTTCTTT. As protein: CASSLEPHSRGAFF.

The chain links TRBV6-5 to TRBJ2-7; the D gene is possibly TRBD1 (5 bases). V lost 1 base to trimming and J lost 0 bases, with 10 bases between them. CDR1 and CDR2 from the germline V gene are MNHEY and SVGAGI. The CDR3 loop spans 15 amino acids. In nucleotides, the CDR3 is TGTGCCAGCAGTTACTTTACAGGTTCCTCCTACGAGCAGTACTTC. Encoded protein: CASSYFTGSSYEQYF.

This sequence joins TRBV29-1 and TRBJ2-2; possible D gene TRBD2, 6 bases. The germline V gene encodes CDR1 SQVTM and CDR2 ANQGSEA. The ends were cut back, 4 bases at V and 2 bases at J, with 17 bases in the middle. The CDR3 is made up of 16 amino acids. In nucleotides, the CDR3 is TGCAGCGTTGTACTAGCCGGGCATCTAAACACCGGGGAGCTGTTTTTT. Translating it yields CSVVLAGHLNTGELFF.

J is TRBJ1-1 and V is TRBV2; D not resolved. The germline gives CDR1 SNHLY, CDR2 FYNNEI. This CDR3 is built from 12 residues. Deletions cut 5 bases from V and 1 base from J, with 5 bases between. In nucleotides, the CDR3 is TGTGCCAGCAGTAAGCAGAACACTGAAGCTTTCTTT. It codes for CASSKQNTEAFF.

The genes are TRBV28 and TRBJ2-3, with D possibly TRBD2 on 6 matching bases. V lost 6 bases and J lost 0, with 19 bases in between. CDR1 and CDR2 (germline): MDHEN, SYDVKM. This CDR3 has 17 amino acids. Here the CDR3 reads CASSPLGLGASTDTQYF. The CDR3 coding sequence is TGTGCCAGCAGCCCCCTGGGACTGGGTGCTAGCACAGATACGCAGTATTTT.

The V gene is TRBV10-3, the J gene TRBJ2-7, with a tentative D call TRBD2 (5 bases). The CDR3 runs to 14 residues. Germline CDR1 ENHRY, CDR2 SYGVKD. V lost 2 bases, J lost 3 bases, and 11 bases lay in between. The CDR3 protein is CAISEAREVYEQYF. CDR3 nucleotide sequence: TGTGCCATCAGTGAGGCCCGGGAAGTCTACGAGCAGTACTTC.

The gene calls are TRBV11-1 and TRBJ2-7; 10 nucleotides align to TRBD2. V was clipped by 5 bases and J by 2 bases; unmatched bases: 9. Germline-derived CDR1 and CDR2 are SGHAT and FQDESV (reference sequence). CDR3 length: 16 residues. The CDR3 loop is CASSAGLAGATYEQYF. CDR3 coding DNA: TGTGCCAGCAGCGCAGGGCTAGCGGGGGCCACCTACGAGCAGTACTTC.

The CDR3, as DNA: TGTGCCAGCAGCTCAACAGGGGGTAACACTGAAGCTTTCTTT. Amino acid sequence: CASSSTGGNTEAFF. J is TRBJ1-1 and V is TRBV7-8, with TRBD1 matching over 8 bases. With V trimmed by 4 bases and J by 2 bases, 3 bases remained unmatched. CDR3 size: 14 residues. Germline V gives CDR1 SGHVS, CDR2 FQNEAQ.

This clone was seen just once. The chain carries TRBV30 and TRBJ2-5; 12 nucleotides agree with TRBD2. J lost 0 bases, V lost 4 bases, and 3 bases had no gene match. Germline V gene lookup returns CDR1 GTSNPN and CDR2 SVGIG (reference sequence). There are 15 residues in the CDR3. CDR3 amino acids: CAWTSGGGYQETQYF. For the CDR3, the DNA is TGTGCCTGGACTAGCGGGGGGGGGTACCAAGAGACCCAGTACTTC.

CDR3: CASGEAFYNEQFF. The DNA of the CDR3 is TGTGCCAGTGGGGAGGCTTTCTACAATGAGCAGTTCTTC. The chain recombines TRBV19 with TRBJ2-1; D perhaps matches TRBD2 (6 bases). CDR1 LNHDA and CDR2 SQIVND come from the germline V gene (reference sequence). The CDR3 is 13 residues long. The V gene lost 8 bases and the J gene lost 3 bases, with 11 bases spanning the gap.

The chain links TRBV5-4 to TRBJ2-3; no clear D. The V and J ends lost 3 bases and 4 bases respectively, with 15 bases between them. Germline V gene sequence: CDR1 SGHNT, CDR2 YYREEE (reference sequence). The CDR3 sequence is 15 residues long. The CDR3 loop reads CASSYVSSLSDTQYF. The CDR3, as DNA: TGTGCCAGCAGCTACGTGAGTAGTCTTTCAGATACGCAGTATTTT.

This chain uses TRBV18 with TRBJ2-7; perhaps TRBD2 as D (5 bases). The CDR3 covers 14 residues. Per the germline V gene, CDR1 is KGHSH and CDR2 is LQKENI. The V and J ends lost 0 bases and 2 bases respectively, with 8 bases between them. The CDR3 sequence is CASSPPEGTYEQYF. The DNA of the CDR3 is TGTGCCAGCTCACCACCCGAGGGAACCTACGAGCAGTACTTC.

The CDR3, as DNA: TGTGCCAGCAGCCCAGACAGATCAGATACGCAGTATTTT. Translated: CASSPDRSDTQYF. V and J are TRBV7-3 and TRBJ2-3; a weak D match, TRBD1 (5 bases). Germline CDR1 SGHTA, CDR2 FQGTGA. The V and J ends lost 5 bases and 4 bases respectively, with 10 bases between them. The length of the CDR3 is 13 residues.

The rearrangement links TRBV6-4 to TRBJ1-2, with D unclear. The germline V and J ends were trimmed by 2 bases and 2 bases, with 9 bases remaining between them. The CDR3 contains 14 residues. CDR1 MRHNA and CDR2 SNTAGT come from the germline V gene. This chain's CDR3 is CASSDGIGNYGYTF. DNA for the CDR3: TGTGCCAGCAGTGACGGGATAGGAAACTATGGCTACACCTTC.

The chain joins TRBV11-2 to TRBJ2-2; 9 nucleotides align to TRBD2. The CDR3 spans 16 residues. CDR1 SGHAT and CDR2 FQNNGV come from the germline V gene. J gave up 2 bases and V 5 bases, and 6 bases lay outside the gene matches. The CDR3 sequence: CASSISGTSNTGELFF. The CDR3 coding sequence is TGTGCCAGCAGCATAAGCGGGACTAGCAACACCGGGGAGCTGTTTTTT.

The table lists this clone with a count of one. One junction end does not reproduce the germline sequence, and a read error may be involved. The V and J genes are TRBV7-9 and TRBJ2-3, with TRBD2 as a possible D gene (5 bases). This CDR3 is 12 amino acids long. Looked up from germline, CDR1 is SEHNR and CDR2 is FQNEAQ (reference sequence). The CDR3 DNA is TGTGCCAGCAGCTTAAATCCTAGCCGTCCGAATTTT. Translation gives CASSLNPSRPNF.

The chain uses TRBV7-3 and TRBJ2-5; TRBD2 agrees at 10 bases. The CDR3 consists of 19 residues. Germline loops: CDR1 SGHTA, CDR2 FQGTGA. V lost 2 bases to trimming and J lost 2 bases; unmatched junction nucleotides: 14. In DNA, the CDR3 is TGTGCCAGCAGCTTAGTCGGGGCGGTGGCTAGCGGGGGACAAGAGACCCAGTACTTC. As protein: CASSLVGAVASGGQETQYF.

V and J are TRBV5-8 and TRBJ2-7; D is uncertain. With 2 bases removed from V and 2 bases from J, the gap between germline ends came to 8 bases. The germline V gene has CDR1 SGHTS and CDR2 YDEGEE. This CDR3 region has 13 residues. CDR3 protein: CASSFPAAYEQYF. CDR3 bases: TGTGCCAGCAGCTTTCCAGCCGCCTACGAGCAGTACTTC.

The table lists this clone with a count of one. The chain has TRBV4-2 and TRBJ2-6; perhaps D is TRBD1 or TRBD2 (5 bases each). Per germline, CDR1 LGHNA and CDR2 YNFKEQ. CDR3 length: 20 amino acids. The V gene lost 4 bases and the J gene lost 1 base, with 23 bases spanning the gap. This chain's CDR3 is CASSRYSGTDVGSGANVLTF. The CDR3 DNA sequence: TGTGCCAGCAGCCGATACAGTGGGACCGACGTCGGTTCTGGGGCCAACGTCCTGACTTTC.

The V call is TRBV13, the J call TRBJ2-7; D is perhaps TRBD2 (5 bases). Deletions cut 5 bases from V and 5 bases from J, with 34 bases between. The CDR3 runs to 20 residues. The germline gives CDR1 PRHDT, CDR2 FYEKMQ (reference sequence). CDR3 amino acids: CASSARYEGPQGSKPHEQYF. Here the CDR3 DNA reads TGTGCCAGCAGCGCCAGGTATGAGGGCCCTCAAGGGAGTAAACCCCACGAGCAGTACTTC.

The V call is TRBV28, the J call TRBJ1-2; tentative D call: TRBD1 (6 bases). The CDR3 runs to 13 residues. CDR1 is MDHEN, CDR2 SYDVKM, per germline. Trimming left V 4 bases short and J 4 bases short, with 10 bases between. The CDR3 region has the DNA TGTGCCAGCAGTTCCCCAGGGGCCTATGGCTACACCTTC. Translation: CASSSPGAYGYTF.

The chain has TRBV19 and TRBJ1-2, with D uncertain. Trimming removed 8 bases at V and 8 bases at J, with 21 bases between. This CDR3 has 14 residues. The germline V gene encodes CDR1 LNHDA and CDR2 SQIVND (reference sequence). The CDR3, as DNA: TGTGCCAGTCGTTCCCCCCCCAGACAAGGGGGCTACACCTTC. This gives the protein CASRSPPRQGGYTF.

The chain is built from TRBV29-1 and TRBJ2-7; 7 bases are a match to TRBD1. V shed 4 bases and J 3 bases; nucleotides not matched to a gene: 15. There are 16 residues in the CDR3. Per germline, CDR1 SQVTM and CDR2 ANQGSEA. This chain's CDR3 is CSVVPFGTAVGYEQYF. For the CDR3, the DNA is TGCAGCGTTGTTCCGTTCGGGACAGCGGTCGGCTACGAGCAGTACTTC.

The chain recombines TRBV7-3 with TRBJ1-3; perhaps TRBD1 as D (6 bases). Trimming left V 8 bases short and J 0 bases short, with 8 bases between. Germline V gene lookup returns CDR1 SGHTA and CDR2 FQGTGA. CDR3 length: 13 residues. The CDR3 here is CASGRGSGNTIYF. The DNA of the CDR3 is TGTGCCAGCGGCAGGGGCTCTGGAAACACCATATATTTT.

V gene TRBV10-1 combines with J gene TRBJ2-1; D uncertain. Trimming took off 0 bases at V and 0 bases at J, with 6 bases between the two ends. From germline, CDR1 is WNHNN and CDR2 SYGVQD (reference sequence). The CDR3 runs 15 residues. This CDR3 reads CASSESSGSYNEQFF. The CDR3 nucleotides read TGCGCCAGCAGTGAGTCGTCTGGCTCCTACAATGAGCAGTTCTTC.

The CDR3 protein is CASSRQGSTEAFF. In DNA form, the CDR3 reads TGTGCCAGCAGCAGACAGGGGTCCACTGAAGCTTTCTTT. The V gene is TRBV25-1, the J gene TRBJ1-1, with TRBD1 matching 8 bases. This CDR3 is 13 amino acids long. Germline lookup yields CDR1 MGHDK and CDR2 SYGVNS. The V and J ends lost 6 bases and 4 bases, in that order; junction bases with no gene match: 4.

The rearrangement links TRBV6-7 to TRBJ2-7; 15 bases agree with TRBD2. TRBV6-7 is an ORF; its function is uncertain. V dropped 6 bases and J dropped 6; count of bases not matched to a gene: 12. CDR3 length equals 17 residues. The CDR3, as DNA: TGTGCCAGCAGAAACAAACCGGGACTAGCGGGAGGATCCGAGCAGTACTTC. Translation: CASRNKPGLAGGSEQYF.

Only one count was recorded for this clone. This rearrangement joins TRBV15 to TRBJ2-7; D gene ambiguous. The CDR3 contains 12 residues. Germline V gives CDR1 LNHNV, CDR2 YYDKDF (reference sequence). Trimming left V 4 bases short and J 5 bases short, with 9 bases between. The CDR3 DNA is TGTGCCACCAGCATCAGAGGCCACGAGCAGTACTTC. It codes for CATSIRGHEQYF.